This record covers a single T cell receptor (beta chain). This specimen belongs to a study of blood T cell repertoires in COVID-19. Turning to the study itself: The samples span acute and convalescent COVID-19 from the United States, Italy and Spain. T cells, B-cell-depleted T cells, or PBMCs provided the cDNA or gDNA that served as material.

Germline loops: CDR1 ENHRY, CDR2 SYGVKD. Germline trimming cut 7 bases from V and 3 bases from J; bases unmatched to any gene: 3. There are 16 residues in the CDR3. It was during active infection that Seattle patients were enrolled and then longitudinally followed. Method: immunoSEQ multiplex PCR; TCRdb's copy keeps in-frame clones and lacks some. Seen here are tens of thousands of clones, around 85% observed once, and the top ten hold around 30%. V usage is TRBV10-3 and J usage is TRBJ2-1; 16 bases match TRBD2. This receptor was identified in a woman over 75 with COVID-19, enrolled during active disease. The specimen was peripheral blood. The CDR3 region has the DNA TGTGCCATCAAAGGGACTAGCGGGAGGGACTACAATGAGCAGTTCTTC. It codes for CAIKGTSGRDYNEQFF.